This TCR beta chain came from a study of T cells in Graves' hyperthyroidism and ophthalmopathy. Findings of the study overall: A model of 13 V-J features distinguished ophthalmopathy from stable hyperthyroidism.

PBMCs were derived from around 10 ml fresh peripheral blood. In its sample, this clonotype was seen many times. What it binds is unknown. Amplified regions were TCR beta CDR3 sequences from RNA transcripts. Researchers ran a first-round RT-PCR on the TCR CDR3 using the HTBI primer set. TCRdb recomputed calls from the multiplex PCR reads with MiXCR, one row per CDR3 protein. Altogether 470,000 or so distinct CDR3 sequences are present, around 20% being singletons, with the ten largest covering about 26%. This receptor was taken from a man in his late teens or twenties with Graves' hyperthyroidism. Sequencing was performed on blood.

The DNA of the CDR3 is TGTGCCAGCAGCTTAGCGTCGGGGTTCTCCTACGAGCAGTACTTC. It yields the protein CASSLASGFSYEQYF. The chain has TRBV7-2 and TRBJ2-7, with D possibly matching TRBD2 (5 bases). V was pared by 0 bases and J by 0 bases, with 9 bases between. CDR3 length: 15 residues. Germline V gene sequence: CDR1 SGHTA, CDR2 FQGNSA.